The 21 T cell receptor beta chains in this list originate from one sample, sequenced in a study of control samples from healthy donors and cancer patients. Sequencing used immunoSEQ multiplex PCR; TCRdb keeps in-frame clones, though not all of them. The sample has approximately 150,000 clones; about nine tenths are singletons. The sample was blood. These receptor sequences come from a man aged 30 to 45 in good health.

This clone was picked up one time. This rearrangement joins TRBV6-5 to TRBJ1-2; 10 nucleotides agree with TRBD1. The CDR3 spans 15 residues. The V gene's germline CDR1 is MNHEY and CDR2 SVGAGI. The trim removed 2 bases at V and 8 bases at J, leaving 8 bases unmatched. The CDR3 nucleotides read TGTGCCAGCAGTTACGAGGCCGGGACAGGGGACGGCTACACCTTC. Its translation is CASSYEAGTGDGYTF.

This chain joins TRBV21-1 and TRBJ2-4; TRBD1 is taken as the D call from the table, unchecked against the DNA. TRBV21-1 corresponds to a pseudogene. The CDR3 extends over 17 amino acids. The CDR3 bases are TGTGCCAGCAGCGGACAGGGTTCAGGGAAGGCCAAAAACATTCAGTACTTC. It encodes CASSGQGSGKAKNIQYF.

The chain carries TRBV9 and TRBJ2-6, with D perhaps TRBD1 (6 bases). Deletions cut 4 bases from V and 1 base from J, with 9 bases between. CDR1 is SGDLS, CDR2 YYNGEE, per germline. This CDR3 contains 15 residues. Written as DNA, the CDR3 is TGTGCCAGCAGCACCAGGGGTTCTGGGGCCAACGTCCTGACTTTC. Its protein product is CASSTRGSGANVLTF. Filled out from reference TRBV9 and TRBJ2-6, the complete variable domain reads DSGVTQTPKHLITATGQRVTLRCSPRSGDLSVYWYQQSLDQGLQFLIQYYNGEERAKGNILERFSAQQFPDLHSELNLSSLELGDSALYFCASSTRGSGANVLTFGAGSRLTVL.

The chain recombines TRBV27 with TRBJ2-1; D might be TRBD1 (5 bases). Between the trimmed V and J ends, which lost 8 bases and 7 bases, there was a span of 21 bases. The CDR3 covers 15 residues. The germline CDR1 and CDR2 sequences are MNHEY and SMNVEV (reference sequence). The CDR3 reads CASWRDSPFRNEQFF. CDR3 in DNA: TGTGCCAGCTGGAGAGACAGCCCTTTTCGGAATGAGCAGTTCTTC.

V usage is TRBV9 and J usage is TRBJ1-2; D gene unclear. Germline V CDR1 and CDR2: SGDLS, YYNGEE. V lost 0 bases and J 2 bases, leaving 11 bases between the germline ends. The CDR3 is 15 amino acids. The CDR3 spells CASSVEAGRNYGYTF. CDR3 coding DNA: TGTGCCAGCAGCGTAGAGGCAGGCAGGAACTATGGCTACACCTTC.

V usage is TRBV6-5 and J usage is TRBJ1-2, with 7 nucleotides matching TRBD1. With V trimmed by 1 base and J by 6 bases, 8 bases remained unmatched. Per the germline V gene, CDR1 is MNHEY and CDR2 is SVGAGI. CDR3 length equals 15 residues. As DNA, the CDR3 is TGTGCCAGCAGTTACTTTTCGAAAGGGGGCGATGGCTACACCTTC. Residues: CASSYFSKGGDGYTF.

The V and J genes are TRBV30 and TRBJ2-1; D may match TRBD1 or TRBD2 (5 bases each). Trimming removed 0 bases at V and 7 bases at J, with 13 bases between. The germline V gene encodes CDR1 GTSNPN and CDR2 SVGIG (reference sequence). This CDR3 spans 14 amino acids. The CDR3 DNA reads as TGTGCCTGGAGTGTGGGACCCTCAGCAAATGAGCAGTTCTTC. This sequence encodes CAWSVGPSANEQFF.

The J gene is TRBJ2-3, the V gene TRBV7-3, with 8 bases fitting TRBD2. Germline V gene sequence: CDR1 SGHTA, CDR2 FQGTGA. The CDR3 is made up of 13 amino acids. The ends lost 5 bases at V and 9 bases at J; junction bases unmatched: 7. The CDR3 loop reads CASSNGVAGTQYF. In nucleotides, the CDR3 is TGTGCCAGCAGCAACGGCGTAGCGGGGACGCAGTATTTT.

The chain couples TRBV25-1 to TRBJ2-2; 13 bases fit TRBD2. This CDR3 is 18 amino acids long. With 3 bases clipped from V and 0 bases from J, the junction kept 4 bases outside the gene matches. CDR1 and CDR2 (germline): MGHDK, SYGVNS. For the CDR3, the DNA is TGTGCCAGCAGTGACCCGGGACTAGCGGGGTCGAACACCGGGGAGCTGTTTTTT. Translating it yields CASSDPGLAGSNTGELFF.

The rearrangement uses TRBV9 and TRBJ2-2; tentatively, D is TRBD1 (7 bases). V lost 4 bases, J lost 7 bases, and 20 bases lay in between. Looked up from germline, CDR1 is SGDLS and CDR2 is YYNGEE. CDR3 length equals 16 residues. The CDR3 DNA reads TGTGCCAGCAGCCGTTCAGGACAGGTTAGCGGCGGGGAGCTGTTTTTT. It is translated as CASSRSGQVSGGELFF.

The chain uses TRBV25-1 and TRBJ2-7, with D tentatively TRBD1 (5 bases). Per the germline V gene, CDR1 is MGHDK and CDR2 is SYGVNS. The CDR3 totals 13 residues. Between the trimmed V and J ends, which lost 3 bases and 4 bases, there was a span of 10 bases. For the CDR3, the DNA is TGTGCCAGCAGTGAGCAGGGCCCTTACGAGCAGTACTTC. This translates into CASSEQGPYEQYF.

V is TRBV15 and J is TRBJ1-4; maybe TRBD1 (5 bases). CDR3 length equals 14 residues. V was clipped by 6 bases and J by 4 bases, with 12 bases between them. Germline V gives CDR1 LNHNV, CDR2 YYDKDF (reference sequence). This chain's CDR3 is CATRQGRVNEKLFF. The DNA for the CDR3 is TGTGCCACCAGGCAGGGAAGGGTTAATGAAAAACTGTTTTTT.

The chain carries TRBV10-2 and TRBJ1-2, with 7 bases lining up with TRBD1. The CDR3 has 14 residues. The J segment lost 4 bases and the V segment lost 0 bases, leaving 2 bases of the junction unmatched. Germline-derived CDR1 and CDR2 are WSHSY and SAAADI. CDR3 sequence reads: CASSESNRGYGYTF. CDR3 DNA sequence: TGCGCCAGCAGTGAGTCTAACAGGGGCTATGGCTACACCTTC.

This chain joins TRBV6-5 and TRBJ1-2; D not certain. Trimming took 5 bases from V and 4 from J, leaving 17 bases between them. This CDR3 contains 15 residues. Germline assignment: CDR1 MNHEY and CDR2 SVGAGI. The CDR3 region is CASSRTGVEPYGYTF. The CDR3 coding sequence is TGTGCCAGCAGTCGAACTGGGGTGGAACCCTATGGCTACACCTTC.

The chain links TRBV7-2 to TRBJ1-2; D not resolved. Trimming removed 1 base from V and 2 bases from J, with 11 bases in between. This CDR3 has 15 residues. Germline V gene data show CDR1 as SGHTA and CDR2 as FQGNSA. DNA for the CDR3: TGTGCCAGCAGCTTAGATTACACAACCAACTATGGCTACACCTTC. It encodes CASSLDYTTNYGYTF.

This clone is a singleton in its sample. J is TRBJ2-2 and V is TRBV2; 8 bases map to TRBD2. Per the germline V gene, CDR1 is SNHLY and CDR2 is FYNNEI. The CDR3 has 13 residues. The J segment lost 7 bases and the V segment lost 8 bases, leaving 6 bases of the junction unmatched. This CDR3 is CASVGLVFGELFF. CDR3 sequence (DNA): TGTGCCAGCGTGGGACTAGTATTCGGGGAGCTGTTTTTT.

This clone turned up a few times. This chain uses TRBV13 with TRBJ1-2; 7 nucleotides match TRBD1. This CDR3 comprises 14 residues. V lost 5 bases to trimming and J lost 9 bases; unmatched junction nucleotides: 12. Germline-derived CDR1 and CDR2 are PRHDT and FYEKMQ (reference sequence). CDR3 nucleotide sequence: TGTGCCAGCAGCGAACAGGGGCGAGGAGTGAGCTACACCTTC. As protein: CASSEQGRGVSYTF.

This chain joins TRBV3-1 (or the pseudogene TRBV3-2) and TRBJ1-2; TRBD1 might be the D (6 bases). The CDR3 contains 13 residues. Trimming took off 1 base at V and 8 bases at J, with 11 bases between the two ends. Germline-derived CDR1 and CDR2 are LGHDT and YNNKEL (reference sequence). The CDR3 DNA reads as TGTGCCAGCAGCCAAGGCGGGGGGCAGGGCTACACCTTC. Its protein is CASSQGGGQGYTF.

The rearrangement links TRBV9 to TRBJ1-5; maybe TRBD1 (6 bases). Germline-derived CDR1 and CDR2 are SGDLS and YYNGEE. The V gene lost 0 bases and the J gene lost 5 bases, with 6 bases spanning the gap. The CDR3 spans 13 residues. The CDR3 DNA follows: TGTGCCAGCAGCGTAGCAGGGGATCAGCCCCAGCATTTT. Its translation: CASSVAGDQPQHF.

V is TRBV5-4 and J is TRBJ2-7; 11 bases are shared with TRBD2. The V gene's germline CDR1 is SGHNT and CDR2 YYREEE (reference sequence). There are 16 residues in the CDR3. V was pared by 4 bases and J by 3 bases, with 9 bases of the junction left unmatched. CDR3 nucleotide sequence: TGTGCCAGCAGCGGCTCTAGCGGGGGGTCCCTCTACGAGCAGTACTTC. Translating it yields CASSGSSGGSLYEQYF.

Only a few counts were recorded for this clone. This sample includes further DNA sequences coding for the same CDR3. This chain joins TRBV19 and TRBJ2-7, with TRBD1 identical over 10 bases. CDR3 length: 15 residues. Trimming took 1 base from V and 0 from J; bases not matched to a gene: 0. Germline-derived CDR1 and CDR2 are LNHDA and SQIVND (reference sequence). CDR3 DNA sequence: TGTGCCAGTAGTATAGGGACAGGGGGCTCCTACGAGCAGTACTTC. Translating gives CASSIGTGGSYEQYF.